This TCR beta chain was found in a study of cytomegalovirus exposure and HLA in healthy donors. PCR involved 60 Vbeta and 13 Jbeta primers. Clones were read by immunoSEQ multiplex PCR, and TCRdb kept only the in-frame ones, dropping some. There are roughly 120,000 clones in the sample; about 86% occur only once, and approximately 2.2% lies in the top ten. This clone was found a few times. Germline V gives CDR1 MDHEN, CDR2 SYDVKM. Germline trimming cut 1 base from V and 3 bases from J; bases unmatched to any gene: 2. The CDR3 contains 15 residues. The sequence was collected from a woman aged 40 to 50 in good health and CMV-seronegative. The chain is built from TRBV28 and TRBJ2-7, with TRBD2 matching over 11 bases. Input material: PBMCs. The CDR3 is CASSLYGTSGYEQYF. CDR3 bases: TGTGCCAGCAGTTTATACGGGACTAGCGGCTACGAGCAGTACTTC.